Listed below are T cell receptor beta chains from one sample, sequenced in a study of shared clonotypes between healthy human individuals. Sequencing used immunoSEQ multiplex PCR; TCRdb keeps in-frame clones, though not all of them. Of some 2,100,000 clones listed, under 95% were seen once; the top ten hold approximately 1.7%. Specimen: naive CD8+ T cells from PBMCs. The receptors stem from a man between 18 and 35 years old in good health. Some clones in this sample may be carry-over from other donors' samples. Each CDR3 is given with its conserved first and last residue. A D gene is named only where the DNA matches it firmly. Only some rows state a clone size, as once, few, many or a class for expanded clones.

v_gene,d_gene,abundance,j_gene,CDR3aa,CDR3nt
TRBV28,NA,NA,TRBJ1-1,CASSLLQNTEAFF,TGTGCCAGCAGTTTACTACAGAACACTGAAGCTTTCTTT
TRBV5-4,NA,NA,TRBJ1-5,CASSPERDQPQHF,TGTGCCAGCAGCCCCGAACGGGATCAGCCCCAGCATTTT
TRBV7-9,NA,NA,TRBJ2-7,CASSLGSTFEQYF,TGTGCCAGCAGCTTAGGCAGTACATTTGAGCAGTACTTC
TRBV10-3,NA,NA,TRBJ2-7,CAIGGTGSAKSSYEQYF,TGTGCCATCGGTGGGACTGGGTCGGCTAAGAGCTCCTACGAGCAGTACTTC
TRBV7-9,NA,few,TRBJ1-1,CASSPRWTEAFF,TGTGCCAGCAGCCCCCGGTGGACTGAAGCTTTCTTT
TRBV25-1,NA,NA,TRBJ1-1,CASSPILASNAFF,TGTGCCAGCAGTCCGATCCTTGCCTCAAATGCTTTCTTT
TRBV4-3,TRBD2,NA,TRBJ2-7,CASSQDGLAGASEQYF,TGCGCCAGCAGCCAAGATGGACTAGCGGGAGCAAGCGAGCAGTACTTC
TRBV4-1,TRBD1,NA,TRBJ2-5,CASSQVDRVKETQYF,TGCGCCAGCAGCCAAGTGGACAGGGTTAAAGAGACCCAGTACTTC
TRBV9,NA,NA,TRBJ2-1,CASSVDLGGSYNEQFF,TGTGCCAGCAGCGTAGATCTGGGGGGCTCCTACAATGAGCAGTTCTTC
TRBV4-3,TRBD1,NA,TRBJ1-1,CASSQARQGRKNTEAFF,TGCGCCAGCAGCCAGGCCCGACAGGGGAGGAAGAACACTGAAGCTTTCTTT
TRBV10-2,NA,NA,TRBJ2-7,CATQGRELAHEQYF,TGCGCCACACAGGGACGGGAGTTGGCCCACGAGCAGTACTTC
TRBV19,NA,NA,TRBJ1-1,CASSPLTETQNTEAFF,TGTGCCAGTAGCCCCTTAACAGAGACTCAGAACACTGAAGCTTTCTTT
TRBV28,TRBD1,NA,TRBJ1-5,CAGRDRQGRNQPQHF,TGTGCCGGCCGAGACAGACAGGGAAGGAATCAGCCCCAGCATTTT
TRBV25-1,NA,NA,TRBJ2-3,CASSGGGITDTQYF,TGTGCCAGCAGTGGAGGGGGAATCACAGATACGCAGTATTTT
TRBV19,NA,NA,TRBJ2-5,CASSIDGEETQYF,TGTGCCAGTAGTATTGACGGGGAAGAGACCCAGTACTTC
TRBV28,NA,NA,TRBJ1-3,CASSRQTGNTIYF,TGTGCCAGCAGCCGACAAACTGGAAACACCATATATTTT
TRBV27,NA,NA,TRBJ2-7,CASSFSQGSRVYEQYF,TGTGCCAGCAGTTTCTCCCAGGGGAGTCGCGTGTACGAGCAGTACTTC
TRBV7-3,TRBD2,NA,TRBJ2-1,CASSLGTPLVAGDYNEQFF,TGTGCCAGCAGCTTAGGTACCCCCTTGGTAGCGGGGGACTACAATGAGCAGTTCTTC
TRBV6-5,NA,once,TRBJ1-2,CASSYRSGYGYTF,TGTGCCAGCAGTTACAGGTCGGGCTATGGCTACACCTTC
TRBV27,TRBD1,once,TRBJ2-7,CASSLMTGVSYEQYF,TGTGCCAGCAGTTTAATGACAGGGGTGTCCTACGAGCAGTACTTC
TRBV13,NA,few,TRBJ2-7,CASSTQAYEQYF,TGTGCCAGCAGCACACAGGCCTACGAGCAGTACTTC
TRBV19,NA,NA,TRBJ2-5,CASKPLNEETQYF,TGTGCCAGTAAACCCCTAAATGAGGAGACCCAGTACTTC
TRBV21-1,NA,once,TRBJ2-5,CASSKGGTSGKGKETQYF,TGTGCCAGCAGCAAAGGGGGGACTAGCGGGAAAGGGAAGGAGACCCAGTACTTC